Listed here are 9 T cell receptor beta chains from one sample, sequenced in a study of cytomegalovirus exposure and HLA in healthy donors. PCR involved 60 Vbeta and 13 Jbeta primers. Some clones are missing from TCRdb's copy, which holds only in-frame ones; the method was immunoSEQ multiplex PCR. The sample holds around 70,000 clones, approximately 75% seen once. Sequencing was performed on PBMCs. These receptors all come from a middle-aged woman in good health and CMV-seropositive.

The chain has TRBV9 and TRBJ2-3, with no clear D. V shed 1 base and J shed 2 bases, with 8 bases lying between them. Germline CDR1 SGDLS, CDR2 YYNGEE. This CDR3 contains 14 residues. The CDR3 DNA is TGTGCCAGCAGCGTAAACATTAACACAGATACGCAGTATTTT. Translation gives CASSVNINTDTQYF.

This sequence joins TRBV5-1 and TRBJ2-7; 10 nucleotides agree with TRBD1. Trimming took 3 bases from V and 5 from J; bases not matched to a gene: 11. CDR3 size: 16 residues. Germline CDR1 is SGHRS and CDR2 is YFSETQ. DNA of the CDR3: TGCGCCAGCAGCTGCAGCTGGGACAGGGGCTGCAACGAGCAGTACTTC. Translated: CASSCSWDRGCNEQYF.

The CDR3 nucleotides read TGTGCCAGCATGATTAGACAGGGACGCAATGAGCAGTTCTTC. Its translation: CASMIRQGRNEQFF. The rearrangement joins TRBV6-5 to TRBJ2-1; 7 bases fit TRBD1. Germline trimming cut 7 bases from V and 6 bases from J; bases unmatched to any gene: 9. Germline loops: CDR1 MNHEY, CDR2 SVGAGI. The length of the CDR3 is 14 residues.

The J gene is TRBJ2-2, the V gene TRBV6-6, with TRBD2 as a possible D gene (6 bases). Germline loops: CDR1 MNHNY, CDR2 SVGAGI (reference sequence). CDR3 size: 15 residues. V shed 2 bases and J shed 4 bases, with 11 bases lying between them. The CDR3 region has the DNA TGTGCCAGCAGTTACACTTCGGAGGGCACCGGGGAGCTGTTTTTT. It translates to CASSYTSEGTGELFF.

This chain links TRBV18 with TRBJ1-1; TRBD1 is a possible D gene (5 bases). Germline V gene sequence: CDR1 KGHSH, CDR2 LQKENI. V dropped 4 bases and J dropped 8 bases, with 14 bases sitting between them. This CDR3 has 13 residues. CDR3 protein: CASSLTSRAEAFF. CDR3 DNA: TGTGCCAGCTCACTTACCTCCAGGGCAGAAGCTTTCTTT.

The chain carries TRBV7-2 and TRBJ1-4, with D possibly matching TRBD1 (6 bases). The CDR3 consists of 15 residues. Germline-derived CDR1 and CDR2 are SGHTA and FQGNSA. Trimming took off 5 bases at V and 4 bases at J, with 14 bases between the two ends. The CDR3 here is CASSAGGHGNEKLFF. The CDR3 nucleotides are TGTGCCAGCAGCGCGGGGGGGCATGGTAATGAAAAACTGTTTTTT.

The CDR3 loop reads CASSEQGVDNQPQHF. The CDR3 DNA reads as TGTGCCAGCAGCGAACAGGGGGTTGACAATCAGCCCCAGCATTTT. J is TRBJ1-5 and V is TRBV6-6; 8 bases are shared with TRBD1. The CDR3 sequence is 15 residues long. Germline CDR1 reads MNHNY; CDR2 reads SVGAGI (reference sequence). J gave up 3 bases and V 6 bases, and 7 bases lay outside the gene matches.

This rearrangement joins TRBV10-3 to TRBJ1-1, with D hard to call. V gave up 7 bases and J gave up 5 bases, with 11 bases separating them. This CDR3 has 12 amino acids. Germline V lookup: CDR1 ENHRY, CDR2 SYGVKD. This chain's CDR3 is CAIISPGTEAFF. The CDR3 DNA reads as TGTGCCATCATAAGTCCGGGTACTGAAGCTTTCTTT.

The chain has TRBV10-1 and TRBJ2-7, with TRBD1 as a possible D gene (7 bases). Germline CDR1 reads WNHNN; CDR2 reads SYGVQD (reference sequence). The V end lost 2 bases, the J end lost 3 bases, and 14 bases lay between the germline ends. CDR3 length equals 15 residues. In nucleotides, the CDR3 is TGCGCCAGCAGTGAGGGGTCAGGGGGGATCTACGAGCAGTACTTC. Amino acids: CASSEGSGGIYEQYF.